A single sample is the source of the 29 T cell receptor beta chains below, sequenced in a study of response to subunit inactivated influenza vaccine. Via MiXCR, TCRdb re-called the RT-PCR reads, giving one row per CDR3 protein. The table includes just under 550,000 distinct CDR3 sequences, around a quarter detected once. Another study also made use of these data, one on T cells expressing NK-cell markers. That source adds: Beta-chain TCR cDNA was generated via 5'RACE template switching with UMIs.

The input for sequencing was CD4+ T cells sorted from PBMCs, taken 11 to 12 days after vaccination. All receptors come from a man between 50 and 59 years old who received an inactivated influenza vaccine.

The sample holds many counts of this clonotype. The chain couples TRBV12-3 or TRBV12-4 to TRBJ2-5, with TRBD1 matching 10 bases. V shed 5 bases and J 5 bases; nucleotides not matched to a gene: 5. The CDR3 length is 14 residues. The CDR3 coding sequence is TGTGCCAGCAGTCGACAGGGGGCGCGGGAGACCCAGTACTTC. Its translation: CASSRQGARETQYF.

This clonotype was recorded a few times. The chain has TRBV28 and TRBJ1-5; 8 nucleotides align to TRBD1. Trimming removed 6 bases from V and 6 bases from J; junction bases left unmatched: 10. The germline CDR1 and CDR2 sequences are MDHEN and SYDVKM. The CDR3 is made up of 15 amino acids. This CDR3 reads CASRPDRVLSQPQHF. The CDR3 DNA reads TGTGCCAGCAGACCGGACAGGGTATTAAGTCAGCCCCAGCATTTT.

The chain combines TRBV5-1 with TRBJ2-2; the D is unclear. Trimming took 0 bases from V and 0 from J, leaving 6 bases between them. Germline V gene sequence: CDR1 SGHRS, CDR2 YFSETQ. This CDR3 comprises 15 residues. CDR3 sequence reads: CASSLERPNTGELFF. The DNA of the CDR3 is TGCGCCAGCAGCTTGGAGAGGCCGAACACCGGGGAGCTGTTTTTT.

The rearrangement uses TRBV6-2 or TRBV6-3 and TRBJ1-5; TRBD1 is a possible D gene (5 bases). The germline CDR1 and CDR2 sequences are MNHEY and SVGEGT. The CDR3 length is 16 residues. The germline V and J ends were trimmed by 6 bases and 1 base, with 16 bases remaining between them. In nucleotides, the CDR3 is TGTGCCAGCAGCGACTGGGGACTGCTAAGCAATCAGCCCCAGCATTTT. Translation gives CASSDWGLLSNQPQHF.

V usage is TRBV19 and J usage is TRBJ2-2; the D gene could be TRBD1 or TRBD2 (6 bases each). The V gene's germline CDR1 is LNHDA and CDR2 SQIVND (reference sequence). The CDR3 length is 16 residues. V gave up 7 bases and J gave up 3 bases, with 18 bases separating them. The CDR3 sequence is CASTKLGGIDTGELFF. In nucleotides, the CDR3 is TGTGCCAGTACCAAACTAGGGGGGATCGACACCGGGGAGCTGTTTTTT.

There are a few counts of this clonotype. The chain couples TRBV12-3 or TRBV12-4 to TRBJ2-1; D perhaps matches TRBD2 (5 bases). V lost 5 bases and J 9 bases, leaving 14 bases between the germline ends. The CDR3 covers 13 residues. Written as DNA, the CDR3 is TGTGCCAGCAGTCTGGGTCCAGAGGGTGAGCAGTTCTTC. It codes for CASSLGPEGEQFF.

The chain links TRBV27 to TRBJ2-3; 10 bases match TRBD1. CDR3 length equals 18 residues. Germline CDR1 and CDR2: MNHEY and SMNVEV (reference sequence). V was pared by 2 bases and J by 2 bases, with 10 bases of the junction left unmatched. The CDR3 here is CASSLPISGTGATDTQYF. CDR3 DNA sequence: TGTGCCAGCAGTTTACCGATATCCGGGACAGGGGCCACAGATACGCAGTATTTT.

The V and J genes are TRBV6-5 and TRBJ1-5; D perhaps matches TRBD1 (5 bases). Trimming cost V 5 bases and J 0 bases, with 14 bases left between them. Germline values: CDR1 MNHEY, CDR2 SVGAGI. The CDR3 runs to 16 residues. CDR3 region: CASSPWGGNSNQPQHF. The CDR3 coding sequence is TGTGCCAGCAGTCCCTGGGGGGGAAATAGCAATCAGCCCCAGCATTTT.

This clonotype has more than one count but fewer than ten. The chain links TRBV7-2 to TRBJ2-7; D unclear. Germline values: CDR1 SGHTA, CDR2 FQGNSA. The CDR3 loop spans 15 amino acids. The V gene lost 1 base and the J gene lost 0 bases, with 10 bases spanning the gap. DNA of the CDR3: TGTGCCAGCAGCTTAGTTGTCGGAAGCTCCTACGAGCAGTACTTC. Its translation is CASSLVVGSSYEQYF.

This clonotype was counted a few times. The rearrangement links TRBV5-1 to TRBJ2-3, with D unclear. The CDR3 extends over 14 amino acids. Germline lookup yields CDR1 SGHRS and CDR2 YFSETQ. Trimming removed 0 bases at V and 5 bases at J, with 10 bases between. In nucleotides, the CDR3 is TGCGCCAGCAGCTTGGACTGGCCGGGAGATACGCAGTATTTT. This sequence encodes CASSLDWPGDTQYF.

This chain uses TRBV29-1 with TRBJ2-1; a possible D gene is TRBD2 (6 bases). The CDR3 sequence is 15 residues long. V lost 2 bases to trimming and J lost 0 bases, with 11 bases between them. Germline V lookup: CDR1 SQVTM, CDR2 ANQGSEA. The CDR3 nucleotides read TGCAGCGTTGAAAGCCTGGACTACTCCTACAATGAGCAGTTCTTC. Amino acids: CSVESLDYSYNEQFF.

Only a few counts were recorded for this clonotype. The CDR3 bases are TGCAGTGCTAGAGAAGGGGGCAAGACCCAGTACTTC. It translates to CSAREGGKTQYF. The rearrangement uses TRBV20-1 and TRBJ2-5; 7 nucleotides line up with TRBD1. Germline-derived CDR1 and CDR2 are DFQATT and SNEGSKA (reference sequence). This CDR3 spans 12 amino acids. Trimming at V came to 0 bases and at J to 6 bases, leaving 1 base not matched to a gene.

V and J are TRBV20-1 and TRBJ1-1; D is undetermined. In germline, CDR1 is DFQATT, CDR2 SNEGSKA (reference sequence). The CDR3 covers 13 residues. Trimming cost V 4 bases and J 0 bases, with 9 bases left between them. The CDR3 region has the DNA TGCAGTGCTACAAATGCGGTGAACACTGAAGCTTTCTTT. As protein: CSATNAVNTEAFF.

The rearrangement uses TRBV11-3 and TRBJ2-1; 12 positions match TRBD2. Per germline, CDR1 SGHNT and CDR2 YENEEA. The length of the CDR3 is 16 residues. Trimming at V came to 1 base and at J to 7 bases, leaving 5 bases not matched to a gene. CDR3 region: CASSLAGTSGWNEQFF. In DNA, the CDR3 is TGTGCCAGCAGCTTAGCCGGGACTAGCGGGTGGAATGAGCAGTTCTTC.

Regarding this clonotype: Germline is not matched at one junction end, which may reflect a read error. The chain links TRBV10-3 to TRBJ1-5, with no clear D. Per the germline V gene, CDR1 is ENHRY and CDR2 is SYGVKD. The CDR3 covers 13 residues. The CDR3 nucleotides read TGTGCCATCAGTGAGTCCGCAAATCGGCCCCAGCATTTT. Translating gives CAISESANRPQHF.

V usage is TRBV14 and J usage is TRBJ1-1, with D uncertain. Germline V gene data show CDR1 as SGHDN and CDR2 as FVKESK. V was trimmed by 5 bases and J by 5 bases, leaving 18 bases between them. CDR3 size: 15 residues. CDR3 sequence: CASSAIPDWKTEAFF. The CDR3 DNA reads as TGTGCCAGCAGCGCGATCCCCGATTGGAAAACTGAAGCTTTCTTT.

This chain uses TRBV4-1 with TRBJ1-4; no clear D. Trimming removed 4 bases from V and 0 bases from J, with 9 bases in between. Looked up from germline, CDR1 is MGHRA and CDR2 is YSYEKL. This CDR3 comprises 15 residues. CDR3 amino acids: CASSLGSSTNEKLFF. CDR3 DNA: TGCGCCAGCAGCCTCGGGAGTTCAACTAATGAAAAACTGTTTTTT.

This chain joins TRBV12-3 or TRBV12-4 and TRBJ2-7; no reliable D call. The V gene lost 6 bases and the J gene lost 7 bases, with 22 bases spanning the gap. The CDR3 is 15 residues long. The CDR3 bases are TGTGCCAGCAGCCCCAGTGGCCCTCTAACTCCGGAGCAGTACTTC. It specifies CASSPSGPLTPEQYF.

The chain's CDR3 is CASSPGTGTGANVLTF. The CDR3 DNA follows: TGTGCCAGCAGCCCCGGGACAGGGACTGGGGCCAACGTCCTGACTTTC. The chain couples TRBV6-1 to TRBJ2-6; 9 bases fit TRBD1. The CDR3 loop spans 16 amino acids. Germline CDR1 is MNHNS and CDR2 is SASEGT. V dropped 6 bases and J dropped 2; count of bases not matched to a gene: 5.

The rearrangement links TRBV5-1 to TRBJ2-5, with 7 bases aligning to TRBD1. J gave up 1 base and V 3 bases, and 3 bases lay outside the gene matches. Germline V gene data show CDR1 as SGHRS and CDR2 as YFSETQ. The CDR3 spans 14 residues. The CDR3 sequence: CASSWGQTQETQYF. DNA for the CDR3: TGCGCCAGCAGCTGGGGACAGACCCAAGAGACCCAGTACTTC.

The rearrangement uses TRBV5-1 and TRBJ1-1; TRBD1 aligns across 8 bases. Germline lookup yields CDR1 SGHRS and CDR2 YFSETQ. There are 16 residues in the CDR3. V gave up 4 bases and J gave up 1 base; unmatched junction bases: 9. CDR3 amino acids: CASSRHLGTGNTEAFF. The CDR3 DNA reads TGCGCCAGCAGCCGGCATTTAGGGACAGGGAACACTGAAGCTTTCTTT.

This sequence joins TRBV2 and TRBJ2-5; D is perhaps TRBD2 (6 bases). The germline V and J ends were trimmed by 3 bases and 5 bases, with 13 bases remaining between them. In germline, CDR1 is SNHLY, CDR2 FYNNEI. This CDR3 spans 14 amino acids. Here the CDR3 DNA reads TGTGCCAGCAGTGACTCGAGACTAGTTGAGACCCAGTACTTC. This translates into CASSDSRLVETQYF.

This clonotype was observed a few times. The CDR3 region has the DNA TGTGCCAGCAGGCCAGGCGGACTCTACAATGAGCAGTTCTTC. This codes for CASRPGGLYNEQFF. The rearrangement uses TRBV2 and TRBJ2-1, with D possibly TRBD2 on 5 matching bases. The CDR3 totals 14 residues. Deletions cut 6 bases from V and 3 bases from J, with 12 bases between. Germline values: CDR1 SNHLY, CDR2 FYNNEI. Full variable domain (missing parts from reference TRBV2 and TRBJ2-1): EPEVTQTPSHQVTQMGQEVILRCVPISNHLYFYWYRQILGQKVEFLVSFYNNEISEKSEIFDDQFSVERPDGSNFTLKIRSTKLEDSAMYFCASRPGGLYNEQFFGPGTRLTVL.

The genes are TRBV7-2 and TRBJ1-4; D remains ambiguous. Per germline, CDR1 SGHTA and CDR2 FQGNSA. V lost 1 base to trimming and J lost 4 bases, with 7 bases between them. The CDR3 runs 14 residues. The CDR3 reads CASSLDSNNEKLFF. DNA for the CDR3: TGTGCCAGCAGCTTAGACAGCAATAATGAAAAACTGTTTTTT.

This clonotype showed up many times. The chain uses TRBV3-1 and TRBJ2-5; no definite D call. The germline CDR1 and CDR2 sequences are LGHDT and YNNKEL (reference sequence). The CDR3 length is 14 residues. Trimming took off 0 bases at V and 5 bases at J, with 10 bases between the two ends. CDR3 sequence: CASSQEAIGETQYF. In DNA, the CDR3 is TGTGCCAGCAGCCAAGAAGCAATTGGGGAGACCCAGTACTTC.

The chain couples TRBV2 to TRBJ2-2; D perhaps matches TRBD1 (6 bases). The V gene lost 6 bases and the J gene lost 6 bases, with 14 bases spanning the gap. The CDR3 is 14 amino acids. CDR1 is SNHLY and CDR2 is FYNNEI in the germline V gene. The DNA for the CDR3 is TGTGCCAGCAGACCAGGGGTTAGGTCCGGGGAGCTGTTTTTT. This translates into CASRPGVRSGELFF.

The chain is built from TRBV12-5 and TRBJ2-2; 13 bases fit TRBD2. V was pared by 9 bases and J by 5 bases, with 6 bases of the junction left unmatched. The CDR3 totals 15 residues. Germline values: CDR1 LGHNT, CDR2 FRNRAP. CDR3 residues: CASGLAGVGTGELFF. Here the CDR3 DNA reads TGTGCTAGCGGACTAGCGGGAGTAGGGACCGGGGAGCTGTTTTTT. The variable domain in full, with the rest retrieved from reference TRBV12-5 and TRBJ2-2, is DARVTQTPRHKVTEMGQEVTMRCQPILGHNTVFWYRQTMMQGLELLAYFRNRAPLDDSGMPKDRFSAEMPDATLATLKIQPSEPRDSAVYFCASGLAGVGTGELFFGEGSRLTVL.

This clonotype was picked up a small number of times. This CDR3 is CASTPSGGFSYEQYF. CDR3 nucleotides: TGCGCCAGCACCCCTAGCGGAGGGTTCTCCTACGAGCAGTACTTC. V usage is TRBV5-1 and J usage is TRBJ2-7, with 7 bases lining up with TRBD2. The germline CDR1 and CDR2 sequences are SGHRS and YFSETQ. V shed 6 bases and J 0 bases; nucleotides not matched to a gene: 9. The length of the CDR3 is 15 residues.

This chain links TRBV20-1 with TRBJ2-1; D is uncertain. In germline, CDR1 is DFQATT, CDR2 SNEGSKA (reference sequence). The CDR3 covers 13 residues. V dropped 6 bases and J dropped 5 bases, with 14 bases sitting between them. For the CDR3, the DNA is TGCAGTGCCCCCAGGCCCACCCACAATGAGCAGTTCTTC. Protein: CSAPRPTHNEQFF.